The sequence of this T cell receptor (beta chain) was determined in a study of blood T cell repertoires in COVID-19. Overall study context: Acute and convalescent COVID-19 samples came from the United States, Italy and Spain. T cells, B-cell-depleted T cells, or PBMCs supplied cDNA or gDNA.

It was during active infection that Seattle patients were enrolled and then longitudinally followed. Authors' processing steps: Reference gene primer amplification gave nucleated cell count estimates. Sequencing was performed with immunoSEQ multiplex PCR; in TCRdb, only in-frame clones are kept and a portion is missing. V, J and clone size are taken as reported in that table, and D and trimming were inferred from the DNA itself. The sample has over 150,000 clones; more than 85% are singletons. The CDR3 loop spans 14 amino acids. V lost 5 bases to trimming and J lost 7 bases, with 12 bases between them. Per the germline V gene, CDR1 is KGHSH and CDR2 is LQKENI.

Sequencing used peripheral blood. The chain joins TRBV18 to TRBJ1-6; weak D call: TRBD1 (6 bases). The sequence was obtained from a man aged 60-69 years with COVID-19, enrolled during active disease. In nucleotides, the CDR3 is TGTGCCAGCTCATCGGACAGTGGGAATTCACCCCTCCACTTT. It encodes CASSSDSGNSPLHF.